The 11 T cell receptor beta chains presented below share a single source sample, sequenced in a study of Graves' ophthalmopathy and Graves' hyperthyroidism. RNA transcripts provided the template for amplifying TCR beta CDR3 regions. Second-round multiplex PCR followed a first-round RT-PCR using HTBI primers. TCRdb analysed the multiplex PCR reads with MiXCR anew, one entry per CDR3 protein. The sample has hundreds of thousands of distinct CDR3 sequences; approximately 21% are singletons. The sequenced sample consisted of peripheral blood. The origin of the receptors is a woman aged 50 to 60 with Graves' ophthalmopathy.

This sequence joins TRBV7-8 and TRBJ1-1; D possibly corresponds to TRBD1 (5 bases). Trimming shortened V by 6 bases and J by 2 bases, and 10 bases separated the two germline ends. Germline V gene sequence: CDR1 SGHVS, CDR2 FQNEAQ. The CDR3 consists of 13 residues. The DNA for the CDR3 is TGTGCCAGCAGTTACGACAGTAACACTGAAGCTTTCTTT. Translation: CASSYDSNTEAFF.

Many counts were recorded for this clonotype. The rearrangement uses TRBV20-1 and TRBJ2-7; 11 bases agree with TRBD2. The CDR3 covers 15 residues. Germline-derived CDR1 and CDR2 are DFQATT and SNEGSKA (reference sequence). V was clipped by 3 bases and J by 5 bases; unmatched bases: 9. The CDR3 DNA reads TGCAGTGCTAGTGGTCCTAGCGGGAGGTCTGACGAGCAGTACTTC. Protein product: CSASGPSGRSDEQYF.

This clonotype was seen repeatedly, ten times or more. The chain recombines TRBV7-8 with TRBJ1-2; D uncertain. V was shortened by 2 bases and J by 6 bases, with 22 bases between the two germline ends. The CDR3 runs 17 residues. Germline V CDR1 and CDR2: SGHVS, FQNEAQ. The CDR3 bases are TGTGCCAGCAGCTTAAGGGCTTTGAGAGGGAGTTGGAATGGCTACACCTTC. Translated, it gives CASSLRALRGSWNGYTF. Variable domain in full (rest from reference TRBV7-8 and TRBJ1-2): GAGVSQSPRYKVAKRGQDVALRCDPISGHVSLFWYQQALGQGPEFLTYFQNEAQLDKSGLPSDRFFAERPEGSVSTLKIQRTQQEDSAVYLCASSLRALRGSWNGYTFGSGTRLTVV.

This clonotype came up once. This chain uses TRBV20-1 with TRBJ2-7; TRBD1 aligns across 9 bases. Germline V gene data show CDR1 as DFQATT and CDR2 as SNEGSKA (reference sequence). The CDR3 is 15 amino acids. V was pared by 0 bases and J by 3 bases, with 6 bases of the junction left unmatched. CDR3 loop: CSARDPGQGIYEQYF. DNA of the CDR3: TGCAGTGCTAGAGACCCGGGACAGGGAATCTACGAGCAGTACTTC.

This clonotype was seen many times. The J gene is TRBJ2-5, the V gene TRBV5-6; D ambiguous. V shed 3 bases and J shed 3 bases, with 18 bases lying between them. Germline V gene sequence: CDR1 SGHDT, CDR2 YYEEEE. CDR3 length equals 16 residues. The CDR3 sequence is CASSWGFRAGEETQYF. The CDR3 DNA is TGTGCCAGCAGCTGGGGTTTTCGGGCAGGAGAAGAGACCCAGTACTTC.

This clonotype was detected a few times. The chain recombines TRBV7-8 with TRBJ1-6; D is unclear. The CDR3 spans 13 residues. Between the trimmed V and J ends, which lost 1 base and 8 bases, there was a span of 6 bases. Germline loops: CDR1 SGHVS, CDR2 FQNEAQ. Here the CDR3 reads CASSLVRDSPLHF. CDR3 in DNA: TGTGCCAGCAGCTTAGTTCGAGATTCACCCCTCCACTTT.

This clonotype appeared many times. This rearrangement joins TRBV6-1 to TRBJ1-1; D not resolved. The CDR3 length is 11 residues. Trimming removed 2 bases at V and 7 bases at J, with 5 bases between. Looked up from germline, CDR1 is MNHNS and CDR2 is SASEGT. This chain's CDR3 is CASSESGEAFF. DNA of the CDR3: TGTGCCAGCAGTGAATCGGGTGAAGCTTTCTTT.

This chain links TRBV2 with TRBJ1-2, with D unclear. With 6 bases removed from V and 4 bases from J, the gap between germline ends came to 15 bases. The length of the CDR3 is 14 residues. CDR1 is SNHLY and CDR2 is FYNNEI in the germline V gene. CDR3 region: CASSQGILSYGYTF. The CDR3 DNA follows: TGTGCCAGCAGCCAAGGGATTCTTAGCTATGGCTACACCTTC.

This clonotype showed up many times. The chain couples TRBV6-1 to TRBJ1-5, with unresolved D. Germline loops: CDR1 MNHNS, CDR2 SASEGT. The CDR3 covers 14 residues. The V gene lost 3 bases and the J gene lost 0 bases, with 6 bases spanning the gap. CDR3 loop: CASSDGYSNQPQHF. For the CDR3, the DNA is TGTGCCAGCAGTGATGGATATAGCAATCAGCCCCAGCATTTT.

This clonotype was observed at least ten times. The rearrangement joins TRBV5-1 to TRBJ2-7; 9 nucleotides line up with TRBD1. The germline V gene has CDR1 SGHRS and CDR2 YFSETQ. The trim removed 2 bases at V and 3 bases at J, leaving 6 bases unmatched. The CDR3 runs to 15 residues. CDR3 in amino acids: CASSLDRGGNYEQYF. CDR3 coding DNA: TGCGCCAGCAGCTTAGACAGGGGGGGCAACTACGAGCAGTACTTC.

This clonotype was detected many times. The J gene is TRBJ2-7, the V gene TRBV5-5; 9 nucleotides agree with TRBD2. Germline V lookup: CDR1 SGHKS, CDR2 YYEKEE (reference sequence). V gave up 5 bases and J gave up 3 bases; unmatched junction bases: 9. The CDR3 is 15 amino acids. The CDR3 sequence: CASSPLSGRNYEQYF. The DNA of the CDR3 is TGTGCCAGCAGTCCCCTTAGCGGGAGAAACTACGAGCAGTACTTC.